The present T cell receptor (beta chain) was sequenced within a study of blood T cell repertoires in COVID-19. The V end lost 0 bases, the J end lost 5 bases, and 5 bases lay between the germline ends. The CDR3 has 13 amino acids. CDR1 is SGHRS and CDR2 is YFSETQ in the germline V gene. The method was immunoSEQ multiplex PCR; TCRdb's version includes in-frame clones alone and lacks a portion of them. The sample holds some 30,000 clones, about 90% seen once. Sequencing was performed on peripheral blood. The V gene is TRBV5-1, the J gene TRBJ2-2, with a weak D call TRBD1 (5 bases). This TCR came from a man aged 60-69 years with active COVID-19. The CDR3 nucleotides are TGCGCCAGCAGCTTGGAGGGGACCGGGGAGCTGTTTTTT. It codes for CASSLEGTGELFF.